The present T cell receptor beta chain was sequenced within a study of control samples from healthy donors and cancer patients. This CDR3 spans 18 amino acids. V dropped 1 base and J dropped 2 bases, with 19 bases sitting between them. Germline CDR1 and CDR2: SGHTA and FQGNSA. Measured with immunoSEQ multiplex PCR; TCRdb has only the in-frame clones, and not every one. This sample has roughly 98,000 clones, with more than 80% found just once. The clonotype was recovered from a man aged 18 to 30 in good health. Sequencing was done on a sample of blood. The rearrangement joins TRBV7-2 to TRBJ2-3; D perhaps matches TRBD2 (6 bases). The CDR3 nucleotides read TGTGCCAGCAGCTTAGTTCCCGTGTTAGCGGAAAACACAGATACGCAGTATTTT. Protein: CASSLVPVLAENTDTQYF.